This T cell receptor (beta chain) was found in a study of T-cell reconstitution after alpha-beta-depleted transplantation in children. V lost 7 bases to trimming and J lost 4 bases; unmatched junction nucleotides: 2. This CDR3 contains 11 residues. The germline gives CDR1 DFQATT, CDR2 SNEGSKA (reference sequence). This clonotype was picked up many times. This sample's TCRbeta library carried unique molecular identifier barcodes. TCRdb re-called the PCR reads with MiXCR, one entry per CDR3 protein. Of hundreds of thousands of distinct CDR3 sequences listed, 16% are singletons. The sequencing here drew on PBMCs from the stem cell graft donor, taken from the stem cell graft. The sequence was obtained from a human donor who donated a stem cell graft to a child with acute myeloid leukemia. The chain uses TRBV20-1 and TRBJ2-5; 8 nucleotides match TRBD1. CDR3 region: CSVGQGETQYF. CDR3 in DNA: TGCAGTGTCGGACAGGGAGAGACCCAGTACTTC.